A single sample gave rise to the 28 T cell receptor beta chains below, sequenced in a study of T-cell memory formation after mild COVID-19. In TCRdb, the 5' RACE reads were re-called with MiXCR into one record per CDR3 protein. The sample carries 250,000 to 350,000 distinct CDR3 sequences, around 15% recorded once. Sequenced sample: PBMCs or a T cell subset sorted from them (not recorded which). The receptors stem from a young man who had mild COVID-19 (a few samples of this study predate the infection). Cell type and time point are not known.

This chain joins TRBV6-5 and TRBJ2-3; 10 bases map to TRBD2. The CDR3 runs to 18 residues. The V gene end was trimmed by 0 bases and the J gene end by 2 bases; junction bases not matched to a gene: 8. The germline V gene encodes CDR1 MNHEY and CDR2 SVGAGI. CDR3 region: CASSYSTLSGGPTDTQYF. DNA for the CDR3: TGTGCCAGCAGTTACTCCACCCTTAGCGGGGGGCCCACAGATACGCAGTATTTT.

This clonotype was seen a few times. The chain has TRBV29-1 and TRBJ2-1; D tentatively fits TRBD1 or TRBD2 (6 bases each). There are 14 residues in the CDR3. In germline, CDR1 is SQVTM, CDR2 ANQGSEA. V was shortened by 7 bases and J by 5 bases, with 18 bases between the two germline ends. The DNA for the CDR3 is TGCAGCGCCGGCGGCAGGGGAGGCGACAATGAGCAGTTCTTC. It specifies CSAGGRGGDNEQFF.

This clonotype was seen a few times. The gene calls are TRBV7-8 and TRBJ2-1, with TRBD2 matching 8 bases. CDR1 and CDR2 from the germline V gene are SGHVS and FQNEAQ. V was clipped by 4 bases and J by 6 bases; unmatched bases: 14. This CDR3 spans 17 amino acids. The CDR3: CASSSYRAGTRGNEQFF. DNA for the CDR3: TGTGCCAGCAGCTCCTATCGAGCCGGGACTAGAGGCAATGAGCAGTTCTTC.

This clonotype was detected a few times. The chain recombines TRBV20-1 with TRBJ1-4; TRBD1 agrees at 8 bases. V lost 6 bases and J lost 4; bases outside the gene matches: 10. The CDR3 contains 15 residues. Per germline, CDR1 DFQATT and CDR2 SNEGSKA (reference sequence). CDR3 nucleotide sequence: TGCAGTGCCCCGGGACAGGCTTTGGGTAATGAAAAACTGTTTTTT. This gives the protein CSAPGQALGNEKLFF.

This clonotype has a handful of counts. V usage is TRBV5-1 and J usage is TRBJ2-3, with D perhaps matching TRBD2 (6 bases). CDR3 size: 16 residues. Trimming stripped 4 bases from V and 0 bases from J, with 15 bases between. CDR1 is SGHRS, CDR2 YFSETQ, per germline. The CDR3 is CASSPGTAASTDTQYF. Here the CDR3 DNA reads TGCGCCAGCAGCCCGGGGACTGCTGCTAGCACAGATACGCAGTATTTT.

This chain joins TRBV12-3 or TRBV12-4 and TRBJ2-7, with TRBD2 identical over 14 bases. With V trimmed by 6 bases and J by 6 bases, 10 bases remained unmatched. This CDR3 is built from 16 residues. This CDR3 reads CASSRTSGGLTSEQYF. The CDR3 DNA sequence: TGTGCCAGCAGCCGGACTAGCGGGGGGTTAACAAGCGAGCAGTACTTC.

The chain has TRBV6-4 and TRBJ2-2; D perhaps matches TRBD1 (6 bases). V dropped 4 bases and J dropped 5 bases, with 11 bases sitting between them. The CDR3 extends over 14 amino acids. Germline V gene data show CDR1 as MRHNA and CDR2 as SNTAGT. CDR3 sequence: CASSGTAATGELFF. As DNA, the CDR3 is TGTGCCAGCAGTGGGACAGCAGCTACCGGGGAGCTGTTTTTT.

The sample holds a few counts of this clonotype. This chain joins TRBV7-2 and TRBJ2-1; TRBD1 agrees at 9 bases. The V gene's germline CDR1 is SGHTA and CDR2 FQGNSA. The V gene end was trimmed by 6 bases and the J gene end by 0 bases; junction bases not matched to a gene: 6. The CDR3 has 16 residues. CDR3 nucleotides: TGTGCCAGCAGTGGACAGGGGAAAAGCTCCTACAATGAGCAGTTCTTC. Its protein is CASSGQGKSSYNEQFF.

The table lists this clonotype with many counts. The V call is TRBV20-1, the J call TRBJ2-3; TRBD1 matches at 9 bases. Germline values: CDR1 DFQATT, CDR2 SNEGSKA (reference sequence). This CDR3 has 14 amino acids. Trimming removed 6 bases from V and 7 bases from J; junction bases left unmatched: 11. CDR3 region: CSAIPGQGTYTQYF. CDR3 in DNA: TGCAGTGCCATTCCGGGACAGGGTACTTATACGCAGTATTTT.

This clonotype was detected only a few times. The rearrangement links TRBV28 to TRBJ2-2, with a possible D match to TRBD1 (6 bases). The CDR3 is made up of 15 amino acids. Between the trimmed V and J ends, which lost 5 bases and 7 bases, there was a span of 17 bases. Looked up from germline, CDR1 is MDHEN and CDR2 is SYDVKM. The CDR3: CASSALTGGIGELFF. For the CDR3, the DNA is TGTGCCAGCAGTGCCCTGACAGGAGGTATCGGGGAGCTGTTTTTT. The full variable domain, with the rest looked up from reference TRBV28 and TRBJ2-2, is DVKVTQSSRYLVKRTGEKVFLECVQDMDHENMFWYRQDPGLGLRLIYFSYDVKMKEKGDIPEGYSVSREKKERFSLILESASTNQTSMYLCASSALTGGIGELFFGEGSRLTVL.

This clonotype was counted between two and nine times. The rearrangement joins TRBV6-2 or TRBV6-3 to TRBJ2-3; 9 nucleotides line up with TRBD1. V dropped 7 bases and J dropped 4; count of bases not matched to a gene: 3. This CDR3 has 13 residues. The germline V gene has CDR1 MNHEY and CDR2 SVGEGT. CDR3: CASTRDRADTQYF. For the CDR3, the DNA is TGTGCCAGCACACGGGACAGGGCAGATACGCAGTATTTT.

Only a few counts were recorded for this clonotype. The rearrangement links TRBV6-6 to TRBJ1-2; 8 positions match TRBD1. This CDR3 has 13 residues. V was clipped by 6 bases and J by 4 bases; unmatched bases: 4. CDR1 is MNHNY, CDR2 SVGAGI, per germline (reference sequence). CDR3 in amino acids: CASRPDRAYGYTF. CDR3 DNA sequence: TGTGCCAGCAGACCGGACAGGGCCTATGGCTACACCTTC.

A few counts support this clonotype. CDR3 nucleotide sequence: TGTGCCAGCAGTAATAATGAAAAACTGTTTTTT. Its protein is CASSNNEKLFF. V is TRBV12-3 or TRBV12-4 and J is TRBJ1-4; D gene unclear. The CDR3 sequence is 11 residues long. V lost 5 bases to trimming and J lost 4 bases, with 2 bases between them.

V usage is TRBV12-3 or TRBV12-4 and J usage is TRBJ1-2, with D unresolved. This CDR3 is 12 amino acids long. Trimming cost V 6 bases and J 2 bases, with 7 bases left between them. CDR3 amino acids: CASSPDNYGYTF. The CDR3 DNA reads TGTGCCAGCAGCCCGGACAACTATGGCTACACCTTC.

This chain links TRBV20-1 with TRBJ2-5; 10 bases align to TRBD2. The CDR3 loop spans 13 amino acids. Germline lookup yields CDR1 DFQATT and CDR2 SNEGSKA (reference sequence). With 0 bases clipped from V and 7 bases from J, the junction kept 2 bases outside the gene matches. CDR3 nucleotide sequence: TGCAGTGCTAGAGACCCTAGCGGGAGGACCCAGTACTTC. Translated, it gives CSARDPSGRTQYF.

This clonotype was seen many times. The chain carries TRBV28 and TRBJ1-1, with TRBD1 matching 8 bases. V lost 7 bases, J lost 3 bases, and 7 bases stayed unmatched. Germline V CDR1 and CDR2: MDHEN, SYDVKM. This CDR3 is built from 14 residues. CDR3 loop: CASTPTGADTEAFF. DNA of the CDR3: TGTGCCAGCACCCCGACAGGGGCGGACACTGAAGCTTTCTTT.

V is TRBV9 and J is TRBJ2-2; no reliable D call. Looked up from germline, CDR1 is SGDLS and CDR2 is YYNGEE. Trimming took 4 bases from V and 3 from J, leaving 7 bases between them. The CDR3 extends over 13 amino acids. The CDR3 nucleotides read TGTGCCAGCAGCACCCGAGACACCGGGGAGCTGTTTTTT. Residues: CASSTRDTGELFF.

This clonotype was picked up a small number of times. The V call is TRBV4-1, the J call TRBJ2-5, with 11 bases aligning to TRBD2. CDR3 length: 14 residues. With V trimmed by 5 bases and J by 3 bases, 2 bases remained unmatched. The germline gives CDR1 MGHRA, CDR2 YSYEKL. CDR3 region: CASSTLAGEETQYF. CDR3 DNA sequence: TGCGCCAGCAGCACACTAGCGGGGGAAGAGACCCAGTACTTC.

The chain is built from TRBV20-1 and TRBJ2-3; no clear D gene. The CDR3 totals 13 residues. Trimming pared 7 bases from V and 0 bases from J, leaving 11 bases between. Per germline, CDR1 DFQATT and CDR2 SNEGSKA (reference sequence). The CDR3 sequence is CSVPEISTDTQYF. The CDR3 DNA follows: TGCAGTGTGCCGGAAATCAGCACAGATACGCAGTATTTT.

This clonotype was detected many times. The V and J genes are TRBV6-6 and TRBJ2-1; D gene uncertain. The V end lost 2 bases, the J end lost 6 bases, and 17 bases lay between the germline ends. Germline-derived CDR1 and CDR2 are MNHNY and SVGAGI (reference sequence). This CDR3 is 16 amino acids long. The CDR3 DNA reads TGTGCCAGCAGTTACGTAGGCGGATCCCGCCTCAATGAGCAGTTCTTC. Amino acid sequence: CASSYVGGSRLNEQFF.

This clonotype was detected many times. V is TRBV5-5 and J is TRBJ2-2, with unresolved D. The V gene lost 1 base and the J gene lost 1 base, with 8 bases spanning the gap. Germline CDR1 reads SGHKS; CDR2 reads YYEKEE (reference sequence). The CDR3 contains 15 residues. Written as DNA, the CDR3 is TGTGCCAGCAGCTTGCTTGGGGAGAACACCGGGGAGCTGTTTTTT. Amino acids: CASSLLGENTGELFF. Full variable domain (remainder filled in from reference TRBV5-5 and TRBJ2-2): DAGVTQSPTHLIKTRGQQVTLRCSPISGHKSVSWYQQVLGQGPQFIFQYYEKEERGRGNFPDRFSARQFPNYSSELNVNALLLGDSALYLCASSLLGENTGELFFGEGSRLTVL.

This clonotype was seen at least ten times. V and J are TRBV4-2 and TRBJ2-1; possibly TRBD2 for D (6 bases). Germline lookup yields CDR1 LGHNA and CDR2 YNFKEQ. V lost 5 bases to trimming and J lost 2 bases, with 16 bases between them. CDR3 length: 16 residues. The CDR3 region is CASSVGAGGPYNEQFF. The CDR3 DNA sequence: TGTGCCAGCAGCGTTGGGGCCGGGGGTCCCTACAATGAGCAGTTCTTC.

This clonotype has a count of ten or more. This chain links TRBV4-3 with TRBJ2-1, with 11 bases matching TRBD2. J lost 3 bases, V lost 4 bases, and 2 bases had no gene match. The CDR3 is 15 amino acids. The germline V gene encodes CDR1 LGHNA and CDR2 YSLEER. DNA for the CDR3: TGCGCCAGCAGCCCCGGGACTAGCGGCTACAATGAGCAGTTCTTC. Translating it yields CASSPGTSGYNEQFF.

This clonotype occurred a few times. The chain employs TRBV5-1 and TRBJ2-3; the match to TRBD1 covers 9 bases. Trimming removed 1 base from V and 4 bases from J; junction bases left unmatched: 7. The CDR3 spans 16 residues. CDR1 and CDR2 from the germline V gene are SGHRS and YFSETQ. This CDR3 is CASSLIGQGFSDTQYF. In nucleotides, the CDR3 is TGCGCCAGCAGCTTGATTGGACAGGGGTTTTCAGATACGCAGTATTTT. The entire variable domain, with the rest obtained from reference TRBV5-1 and TRBJ2-3, is as follows: KAGVTQTPRYLIKTRGQQVTLSCSPISGHRSVSWYQQTPGQGLQFLFEYFSETQRNKGNFPGRFSGRQFSNSRSEMNVSTLELGDSALYLCASSLIGQGFSDTQYFGPGTRLTVL.

The chain joins TRBV5-1 to TRBJ2-2; D not certain. Trimming took off 2 bases at V and 7 bases at J, with 12 bases between the two ends. CDR1 is SGHRS, CDR2 YFSETQ, per germline. The CDR3 is made up of 14 amino acids. The CDR3: CASSFKVQSGELFF. The CDR3 region has the DNA TGCGCCAGCAGCTTTAAGGTCCAAAGCGGGGAGCTGTTTTTT.

The chain couples TRBV4-2 to TRBJ2-5, with 9 positions matching TRBD2. Germline CDR1 and CDR2: LGHNA and YNFKEQ. The CDR3 consists of 15 residues. V lost 3 bases, J lost 1 base, and 3 bases stayed unmatched. CDR3 loop: CASSQSGGSQETQYF. DNA of the CDR3: TGTGCCAGCAGCCAGAGCGGGGGGTCCCAAGAGACCCAGTACTTC.

The chain uses TRBV4-1 and TRBJ2-5; 10 bases agree with TRBD1. The CDR3 runs to 15 residues. Germline trimming cut 5 bases from V and 5 bases from J; bases unmatched to any gene: 8. Germline V gives CDR1 MGHRA, CDR2 YSYEKL. The DNA of the CDR3 is TGCGCCAGCAGCTGGGACAGGGGAGGGGATGAGACCCAGTACTTC. This codes for CASSWDRGGDETQYF.

At least ten counts were recorded for this clonotype. The chain joins TRBV24-1 to TRBJ2-7; D is possibly TRBD1 (5 bases). This CDR3 is built from 13 residues. Per the germline V gene, CDR1 is KGHDR and CDR2 is SFDVKD. Trimming took 4 bases from V and 2 from J, leaving 8 bases between them. The CDR3 is CATSDGRAYEQYF. The CDR3 DNA follows: TGTGCCACCAGTGACGGCAGGGCCTACGAGCAGTACTTC.